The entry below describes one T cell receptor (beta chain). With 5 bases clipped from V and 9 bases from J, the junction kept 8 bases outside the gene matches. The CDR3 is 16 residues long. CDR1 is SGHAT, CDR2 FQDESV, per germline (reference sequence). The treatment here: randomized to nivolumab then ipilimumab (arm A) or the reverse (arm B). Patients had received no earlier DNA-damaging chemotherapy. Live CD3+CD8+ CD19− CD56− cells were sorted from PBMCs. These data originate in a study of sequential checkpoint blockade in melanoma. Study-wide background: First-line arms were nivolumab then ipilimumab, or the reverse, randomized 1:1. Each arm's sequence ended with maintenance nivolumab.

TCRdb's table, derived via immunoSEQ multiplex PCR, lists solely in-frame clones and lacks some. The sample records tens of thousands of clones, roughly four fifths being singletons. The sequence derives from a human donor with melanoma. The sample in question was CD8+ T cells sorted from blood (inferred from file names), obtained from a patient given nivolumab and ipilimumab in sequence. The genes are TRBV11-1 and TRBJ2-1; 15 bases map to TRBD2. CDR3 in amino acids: CASSPGTSGRRGEQFF. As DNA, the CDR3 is TGTGCCAGCAGCCCCGGGACTAGCGGGAGGAGGGGTGAGCAGTTCTTC.